This is a list of T cell receptor beta chains from one sample in a study of blood T cell repertoires in COVID-19. Sequenced by immunoSEQ multiplex PCR; TCRdb stores in-frame clones only, minus some. The sample carries roughly 250,000 clones, 70% to 85% recorded once. The source material was peripheral blood. These receptors were taken from a human donor with COVID-19, enrolled during active disease. The donor label of this sample is uncertain. Each CDR3 is given with its conserved first and last residue. The order of the fields is J gene, D gene, clone size, V gene, CDR3 protein, CDR3 DNA. D genes are given only for firm matches. Clone size is not always given. Where it is, it says once, few, many or a class for expanded clones.

j_call: TRBJ1-2
d_call: -
clone_size: -
v_call: TRBV7-8
cdr3_aa: CASSFMSLYGYTF
cdr3_nt: TGTGCCAGCAGCTTTATGAGCCTCTATGGCTACACCTTC

j_call: TRBJ1-1
d_call: TRBD1
clone_size: -
v_call: TRBV5-1
cdr3_aa: CASSFTGGNMNTEAFF
cdr3_nt: TGCGCCAGCAGCTTTACAGGGGGCAATATGAACACTGAAGCTTTCTTT

j_call: TRBJ1-1
d_call: -
clone_size: -
v_call: TRBV5-6
cdr3_aa: CASSPIGGMNTEAFF
cdr3_nt: TGTGCCAGCAGCCCCATAGGCGGGATGAACACTGAAGCTTTCTTT

j_call: TRBJ1-1
d_call: -
clone_size: -
v_call: TRBV5-1
cdr3_aa: CASSLASVNTEAFF
cdr3_nt: TGCGCCAGCAGCTTGGCCTCGGTGAACACTGAAGCTTTCTTT

j_call: TRBJ2-5
d_call: -
clone_size: -
v_call: TRBV5-1
cdr3_aa: CASSLGAYQETQYF
cdr3_nt: TGCGCCAGCAGCTTGGGTGCGTACCAAGAGACCCAGTACTTC

j_call: TRBJ1-5
d_call: -
clone_size: -
v_call: TRBV19
cdr3_aa: CASSIVVRQPQHF
cdr3_nt: TGTGCCAGTAGTATAGTTGTCAGGCAGCCCCAGCATTTT

j_call: TRBJ1-3
d_call: -
clone_size: -
v_call: TRBV10-2
cdr3_aa: CAEEGGARRSGNTIYF
cdr3_nt: TGCGCGGAGGAGGGGGGGGCGCGTCGATCTGGAAACACCATATATTTT

j_call: TRBJ1-1
d_call: TRBD1
clone_size: few
v_call: TRBV5-1
cdr3_aa: CASSPLPGQGNTEAFF
cdr3_nt: TGCGCCAGCAGTCCCCTCCCGGGACAGGGGAACACTGAAGCTTTCTTT

j_call: TRBJ1-6
d_call: TRBD1
clone_size: few
v_call: TRBV19
cdr3_aa: CASRAAGTASNSPLHF
cdr3_nt: TGTGCCAGTAGGGCCGCGGGGACAGCATCGAATTCACCCCTCCACTTT

j_call: TRBJ1-6
d_call: TRBD1
clone_size: once
v_call: TRBV5-1
cdr3_aa: CASSLSSPAGTESPLHF
cdr3_nt: TGCGCCAGCAGCTTGTCTTCACCCGCTGGGACAGAATCACCCCTCCACTTT

j_call: TRBJ1-5
d_call: -
clone_size: -
v_call: TRBV9
cdr3_aa: CASSVEGAENQPQHF
cdr3_nt: TGTGCCAGCAGCGTAGAAGGGGCGGAGAATCAGCCCCAGCATTTT

j_call: TRBJ2-7
d_call: TRBD2
clone_size: -
v_call: TRBV6-2/TRBV6-3
cdr3_aa: CASSLGLAGGSYEQYF
cdr3_nt: TGTGCCAGCAGTTTGGGACTAGCGGGAGGATCCTACGAGCAGTACTTC

j_call: TRBJ2-1
d_call: TRBD2
clone_size: -
v_call: TRBV19
cdr3_aa: CASSPTSGENEQFF
cdr3_nt: TGTGCCAGTAGTCCGACTAGCGGAGAGAATGAGCAGTTCTTC